The 18 T cell receptor beta chains below all came from one sample that was sequenced in a study of shared clonotypes between healthy human individuals. Some clones are missing from TCRdb's copy, which holds only in-frame ones; the method was immunoSEQ multiplex PCR. The sample lists around 940,000 clones, approximately 76% seen once, with roughly 1.5% in the top ten. The specimen sequenced was memory CD4+ T cells sorted from blood. Documented subset: CD45RA-negative fraction. The receptors derive from a man aged 18 to 35 in good health.

The chain couples TRBV11-3 to TRBJ2-7; D remains unclear. This CDR3 has 15 amino acids. The V and J ends lost 1 base and 2 bases respectively, with 12 bases between them. Germline V gene sequence: CDR1 SGHNT, CDR2 YENEEA. CDR3 region: CASSLGPTDTYEQYF. The CDR3 coding sequence is TGTGCCAGCAGCTTAGGACCCACCGATACCTACGAGCAGTACTTC.

V is TRBV5-1 and J is TRBJ2-7; D is perhaps TRBD1 (6 bases). Per germline, CDR1 SGHRS and CDR2 YFSETQ. V gave up 4 bases and J gave up 6 bases, with 11 bases separating them. The CDR3 is made up of 12 amino acids. The CDR3 DNA reads as TGCGCCAGCAGCCAAGGACAGAGCGAGCAGTACTTC. Its translation: CASSQGQSEQYF.

The V call is TRBV6-5, the J call TRBJ1-6, with 8 bases that match TRBD1. This CDR3 is built from 13 residues. V lost 6 bases and J lost 7; bases outside the gene matches: 2. The V gene's germline CDR1 is MNHEY and CDR2 SVGAGI. The CDR3 loop reads CASSNRGNSPLHF. CDR3 in DNA: TGTGCCAGCAGCAACAGGGGGAATTCACCCCTCCACTTT.

This clone was observed once. The chain couples TRBV11-2 to TRBJ2-3; tentatively, D is TRBD2 (6 bases). Germline assignment: CDR1 SGHAT and CDR2 FQNNGV. This CDR3 comprises 14 residues. V was pared by 5 bases and J by 2 bases, with 11 bases between. CDR3 sequence (DNA): TGTGCCAGCAGCCTGACTAGTCACACAGATACGCAGTATTTT. This sequence encodes CASSLTSHTDTQYF.

J is TRBJ1-6 and V is TRBV11-2; 9 positions match TRBD1. CDR1 and CDR2 from the germline V gene are SGHAT and FQNNGV. Trimming cost V 8 bases and J 0 bases; bases outside gene matches: 5. This CDR3 spans 16 amino acids. This CDR3 is CASQWDRASYNSPLHF. DNA for the CDR3: TGTGCCAGCCAGTGGGACAGGGCCTCCTATAATTCACCCCTCCACTTT. The full variable domain, its missing parts supplied by reference TRBV11-2 and TRBJ1-6, is EAGVAQSPRYKIIEKRQSVAFWCNPISGHATLYWYQQILGQGPKLLIQFQNNGVVDDSQLPKDRFSAERLKGVDSTLKIQPAKLEDSAVYLCASQWDRASYNSPLHFGNGTRLTVT.

V gene TRBV7-9 combines with J gene TRBJ1-2; the D gene is possibly TRBD1 (5 bases). V lost 4 bases to trimming and J lost 8 bases, with 20 bases between them. This CDR3 is 15 amino acids long. Germline V gene lookup returns CDR1 SEHNR and CDR2 FQNEAQ (reference sequence). CDR3 protein: CASSSFRDGVRGYTF. The CDR3 DNA follows: TGTGCCAGCAGCTCATTCAGGGACGGCGTTAGGGGCTACACCTTC. Drawing the rest from reference TRBV7-9 and TRBJ1-2, the complete variable domain is DTGVSQNPRHKITKRGQNVTFRCDPISEHNRLYWYRQTLGQGPEFLTYFQNEAQLEKSRLLSDRFSAERPKGSFSTLEIQRTEQGDSAMYLCASSSFRDGVRGYTFGSGTRLTVV.

There are a few counts of this clone. DNA for the CDR3: TGTGCCAGCAGGCTGACAGTGAACTACGAGCAGTACTTC. This codes for CASRLTVNYEQYF. V usage is TRBV6-5 and J usage is TRBJ2-7, with a tentative D call TRBD1 (5 bases). Germline values: CDR1 MNHEY, CDR2 SVGAGI. The CDR3 sequence is 13 residues long. Trimming removed 6 bases from V and 3 bases from J, with 12 bases in between.

In DNA form, the CDR3 reads TGTGCCAGCAGTCCACAGGGGGTAGATGGCTACACCTTC. Amino acids: CASSPQGVDGYTF. The chain carries TRBV28 and TRBJ1-2, with TRBD1 matching over 8 bases. The germline CDR1 and CDR2 sequences are MDHEN and SYDVKM. The ends lost 5 bases at V and 6 bases at J; junction bases unmatched: 5. The CDR3 has 13 amino acids.

The chain is built from TRBV18 and TRBJ2-5, with D perhaps TRBD1 (6 bases). This CDR3 region has 14 residues. V was shortened by 2 bases and J by 4 bases, with 11 bases between the two germline ends. The germline gives CDR1 KGHSH, CDR2 LQKENI. DNA for the CDR3: TGTGCCAGCTCACCAACCAGGGGAAGAGAGACCCAGTACTTC. This gives the protein CASSPTRGRETQYF.

The chain recombines TRBV2 with TRBJ2-7, with 8 bases lining up with TRBD1. Germline loops: CDR1 SNHLY, CDR2 FYNNEI. The CDR3 is 13 residues long. V lost 6 bases to trimming and J lost 3 bases; unmatched junction nucleotides: 4. The CDR3 nucleotides read TGTGCCAGCAGCGGGGACAGGAACTACGAGCAGTACTTC. Translated, it gives CASSGDRNYEQYF.

V is TRBV5-1 and J is TRBJ2-5; TRBD1 might be the D (6 bases). The V end lost 4 bases, the J end lost 2 bases, and 12 bases lay between the germline ends. The CDR3 consists of 14 residues. Germline V gene data show CDR1 as SGHRS and CDR2 as YFSETQ. CDR3 bases: TGCGCCAGCAGCCCCGGACAGAAGCAAGAGACCCAGTACTTC. It codes for CASSPGQKQETQYF.

This chain uses TRBV5-1 with TRBJ2-1; D gene unclear. Trimming took 0 bases from V and 10 from J, leaving 14 bases between them. The germline gives CDR1 SGHRS, CDR2 YFSETQ. The CDR3 has 14 amino acids. CDR3 DNA: TGCGCCAGCAGCTTGGGCGACAAAGCCTGGGAGCAGTTCTTC. As protein: CASSLGDKAWEQFF.

This clone was seen repeatedly, ten times or more. This CDR3 is also generated by other DNA sequences in the sample. The rearrangement joins TRBV19 to TRBJ2-3, with 10 bases that match TRBD2. V dropped 4 bases and J dropped 2; count of bases not matched to a gene: 6. The CDR3 is made up of 16 amino acids. The V gene's germline CDR1 is LNHDA and CDR2 SQIVND (reference sequence). CDR3: CASSTRTSGDTDTQYF. CDR3 nucleotide sequence: TGTGCCAGTAGTACTCGGACTAGCGGAGACACAGATACGCAGTATTTT.

The rearrangement links TRBV11-3 to TRBJ1-6; unclear D gene. Germline lookup yields CDR1 SGHNT and CDR2 YENEEA. The CDR3 extends over 18 amino acids. V shed 3 bases and J shed 4 bases, with 19 bases lying between them. The CDR3 region is CASSFGFSSFLYNSPLHF. The CDR3 nucleotides are TGTGCCAGCAGCTTTGGCTTTTCGTCTTTTCTTTATAATTCACCCCTCCACTTT.

CDR3 loop: CASSRGAEQQYF. The CDR3 DNA is TGTGCCAGCTCACGGGGGGCGGAGCAACAGTACTTC. The chain employs TRBV18 and TRBJ2-7; D assignment may be TRBD1 or TRBD2 (6 bases each). Trimming cost V 4 bases and J 10 bases, with 14 bases left between them. Germline values: CDR1 KGHSH, CDR2 LQKENI. This CDR3 comprises 12 residues. Full variable domain (missing parts from reference TRBV18 and TRBJ2-7): NAGVMQNPRHLVRRRGQEARLRCSPMKGHSHVYWYRQLPEEGLKFMVYLQKENIIDESGMPKERFSAEFPKEGPSILRIQQVVRGDSAAYFCASSRGAEQQYFGPGTRLTVT.

The CDR3 DNA reads TGTGCCAGCGTCCCAGGGTCGACAACCGAGACCCAGTACTTC. Residues: CASVPGSTTETQYF. V gene TRBV7-9 combines with J gene TRBJ2-5; possibly TRBD1 for D (5 bases). The ends were cut back, 8 bases at V and 5 bases at J, with 18 bases in the middle. The CDR3 contains 14 residues. CDR1 is SEHNR, CDR2 FQNEAQ, per germline (reference sequence).

The gene calls are TRBV5-5 and TRBJ2-5; TRBD2 is a possible D gene (5 bases). The CDR3 runs to 14 residues. Germline CDR1 is SGHKS and CDR2 is YYEKEE (reference sequence). The V gene lost 0 bases and the J gene lost 5 bases, with 11 bases spanning the gap. The CDR3 region has the DNA TGTGCCAGCAGCTTGGGGACTCCCGTGGAGACCCAGTACTTC. Translated, it gives CASSLGTPVETQYF.

The chain is built from TRBV5-1 and TRBJ1-2; no firm D call. Per the germline V gene, CDR1 is SGHRS and CDR2 is YFSETQ. Trimming cost V 0 bases and J 4 bases, with 10 bases left between them. This CDR3 has 14 residues. CDR3 in amino acids: CASSLVEGPYGYTF. CDR3 coding DNA: TGCGCCAGCAGCTTGGTGGAGGGTCCCTATGGCTACACCTTC.